The T cell receptor beta chain described here comes from a study of T-cell memory formation after mild COVID-19. The authors produced TCR alpha and TCR beta cDNA libraries with sample barcodes and UMIs by 5'RACE using constant-segment primers. From the 5' RACE reads, TCRdb called clonotypes with MiXCR, one entry per CDR3 protein. The sample holds more than 400,000 distinct CDR3 sequences, about 20% seen once. Findings and caveats of the study: Memory sampled before infection contained some responding clones, suggesting cross-reactive memory joined. CD4/CD8 balance characterized clones contracting day 15 to 85, and CD4+ skew characterized later expanders.

A note on this clonotype: Its antigen is unidentified.

Trimming took off 3 bases at V and 0 bases at J, with 15 bases between the two ends. This CDR3 spans 16 amino acids. From germline, CDR1 is MGHRA and CDR2 YSYEKL. This sequence was found in an adult woman who had mild COVID-19 (a few samples of this study predate the infection). Cell type and time point are not known. The sample consisted of PBMCs or a T cell subset sorted from them (not recorded which). V and J are TRBV4-1 and TRBJ2-7, with D possibly TRBD2 on 6 matching bases. The CDR3 here is CASSQHPDGSSYEQYF. In DNA, the CDR3 is TGCGCCAGCAGCCAGCATCCGGACGGGAGCTCCTACGAGCAGTACTTC.